What follows describes a single T cell receptor (beta chain). This clone's antigen is unknown. The sample holds no much larger clone one base away, and base qualities are not on file. This sample was taken from a study of T cells after yellow fever vaccination (dated by TCRdb to between 2017 and 2020). About the study as a whole: The SMART-Seq v4 Ultra Low Input RNA kit was used to prepare libraries from fractions with low cell numbers. To track T-cell clones before and after primary and booster YFV17D yellow fever vaccination, bulk TCR alpha and beta repertoires were sequenced longitudinally. Blood was drawn at multiple timepoints before and after primary and secondary immunization, with bulk PBMC replicates and cell subsets isolated. Two healthy male donors made up the cohort, one aged 18 to 30 years and the other aged 30 to 39 years.

TCR cDNA was made using 5'RACE template switching, a step that added a universal primer site and unique molecular identifiers. Priming of cDNA synthesis was performed from both the TCR alpha and TCR beta constant segments. Libraries were amplified in two PCR steps, with sample barcodes and sequencing adapters added in the second step. Sequencing of libraries was done on Illumina HiSeq 2500 (2x100 bp) or NovaSeq (2x150 bp). The source study handled its data this way. Reads were demultiplexed and collapsed into UMI consensus sequences with MIGEC, and V(D)J alignment was performed with MiXCR. Clonotypes responding to the vaccine were identified with edgeR on replicate PBMC samples, with the criteria of FDR below 0.01 and a log2 fold change above 5 up to day 15. Bulk clonotypes were assigned CD4 or CD8 identity according to which sequenced CD4 or CD8 repertoire held them at higher abundance. TCRdb trimmed the raw reads at Q25, called clones with MiXCR and kept productive beta chains. Each CDR3 protein gets just one entry, which takes the most common genes and DNA from the rows behind it. The V and J calls follow TCRdb's processing rather than the paper's. The sample table records about 580,000 distinct CDR3 sequences; around a sixth of these occur just once. 15% to 20% of the sample is taken by the ten largest.

The research as a whole found: A small share of clonotypes was detected in both CD4 and CD8 compartments, with the overlap likely arising from convergent recombination. The study included only two donors, which limits how far the findings can be generalized. The secondary T-cell response was found to be weaker but faster than the primary response, with a peak reached on day 5 rather than on day 15. Computational filtering was required because FACS-sorted repertoires could contain abundant contaminating clonotypes from the bulk population. After the booster, most clones that had expanded after primary vaccination were detected again (around 96% of CD4 and around nine tenths of CD8), suggesting broad maintenance of memory.

From V the trimming removes 6 bases and from J it removes 7 bases, while the gene matches leave 8 bases of the junction unaccounted for. The CDR3 spans 14 residues, from the cysteine through the phenylalanine. CDR3 DNA is the only sequence kept; it has 42 bases, read in frame from the first base. CDR1 and CDR2, per the germline V gene (reference sequence), are DFQATT and SNEGSKA. Interpreted using the paper, the treatment or condition label stands for: live attenuated yellow fever vaccine strain. At each blood-draw timepoint, two biological replicates of bulk PBMCs were collected. A standard Ficoll-Paque protocol was used to isolate PBMCs from peripheral blood. TriZol was used to extract RNA from bulk PBMCs, CD4 and CD8 fractions, and dextramer-positive and dextramer-negative fractions.

The source material was PBMCs, sampled 5 days after the first yellow fever vaccination. The chain joins TRBV20-1 to TRBJ2-1, with 11 middle bases fitting TRBD2. The sequence was collected from a young man who received the YFV17D yellow fever vaccine. The CDR3 here reads CSAETSGAGNEQFF. In nucleotide form, the sequence is TGCAGTGCCGAGACTAGCGGGGCAGGGAATGAGCAGTTCTTC.